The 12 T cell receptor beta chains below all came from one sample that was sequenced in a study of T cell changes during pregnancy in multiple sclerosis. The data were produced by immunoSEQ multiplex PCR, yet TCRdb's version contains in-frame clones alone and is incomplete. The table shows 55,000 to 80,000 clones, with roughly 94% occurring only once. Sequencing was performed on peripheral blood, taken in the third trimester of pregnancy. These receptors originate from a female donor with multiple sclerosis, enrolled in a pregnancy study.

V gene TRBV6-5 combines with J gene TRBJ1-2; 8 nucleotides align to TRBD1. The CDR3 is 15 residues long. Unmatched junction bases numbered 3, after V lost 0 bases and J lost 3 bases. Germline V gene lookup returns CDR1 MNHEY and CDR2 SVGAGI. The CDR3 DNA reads TGTGCCAGCAGTTACTCTGGGACAGGAGACTATGGCTACACCTTC. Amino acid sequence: CASSYSGTGDYGYTF.

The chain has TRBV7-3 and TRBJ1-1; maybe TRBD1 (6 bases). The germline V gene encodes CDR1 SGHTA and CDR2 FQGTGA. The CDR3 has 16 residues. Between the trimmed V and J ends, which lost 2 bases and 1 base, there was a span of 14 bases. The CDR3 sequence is CASSLLPGTQNTEAFF. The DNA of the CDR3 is TGTGCCAGCAGCTTACTTCCCGGGACACAGAACACTGAAGCTTTCTTT.

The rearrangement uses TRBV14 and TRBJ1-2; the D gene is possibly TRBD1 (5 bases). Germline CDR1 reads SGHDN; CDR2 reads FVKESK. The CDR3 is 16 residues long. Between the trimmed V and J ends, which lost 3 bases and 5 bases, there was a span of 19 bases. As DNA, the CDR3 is TGTGCCAGCAGCCATTCATCCACAGGAAGTGGTTATGGCTACACCTTC. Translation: CASSHSSTGSGYGYTF.

The CDR3 coding sequence is TGTGCCAGCAGTGGGCTGAGGGGGTGGAACACTGAAGCTTTCTTT. This sequence encodes CASSGLRGWNTEAFF. The chain employs TRBV6-5 and TRBJ1-1, with D possibly being TRBD1 (6 bases). Germline CDR1 is MNHEY and CDR2 is SVGAGI. CDR3 length equals 15 residues. V lost 5 bases to trimming and J lost 1 base, with 14 bases between them.

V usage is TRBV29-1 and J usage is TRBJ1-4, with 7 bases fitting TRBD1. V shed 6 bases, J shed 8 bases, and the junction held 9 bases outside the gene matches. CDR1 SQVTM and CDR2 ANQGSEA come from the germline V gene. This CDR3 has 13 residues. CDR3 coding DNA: TGCAGCGTAAAGGACAGGTCGGCGGAAAAACTGTTTTTT. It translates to CSVKDRSAEKLFF.

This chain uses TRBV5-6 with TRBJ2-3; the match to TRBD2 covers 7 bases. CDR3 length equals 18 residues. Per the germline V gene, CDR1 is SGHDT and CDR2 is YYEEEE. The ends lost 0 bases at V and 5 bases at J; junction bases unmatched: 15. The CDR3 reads CASSLARFGGGVRDTQYF. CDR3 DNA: TGTGCCAGCAGCTTGGCCCGCTTTGGCGGGGGAGTACGAGATACGCAGTATTTT.

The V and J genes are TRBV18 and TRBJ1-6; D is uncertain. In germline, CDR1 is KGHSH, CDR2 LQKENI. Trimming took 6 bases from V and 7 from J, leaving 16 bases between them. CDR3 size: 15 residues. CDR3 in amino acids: CASSQLSLENSPLHF. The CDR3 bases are TGTGCCAGCTCTCAACTGTCCCTTGAAAATTCACCCCTCCACTTT. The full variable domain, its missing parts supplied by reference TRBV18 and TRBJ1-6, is NAGVMQNPRHLVRRRGQEARLRCSPMKGHSHVYWYRQLPEEGLKFMVYLQKENIIDESGMPKERFSAEFPKEGPSILRIQQVVRGDSAAYFCASSQLSLENSPLHFGNGTRLTVT.

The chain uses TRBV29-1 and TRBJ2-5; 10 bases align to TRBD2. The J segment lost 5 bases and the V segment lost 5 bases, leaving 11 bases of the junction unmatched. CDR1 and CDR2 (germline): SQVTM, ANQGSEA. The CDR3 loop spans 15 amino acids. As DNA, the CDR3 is TGCAGCGTTAGCGGGGGGGCGTTTTCAGGCGAGACCCAGTACTTC. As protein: CSVSGGAFSGETQYF.

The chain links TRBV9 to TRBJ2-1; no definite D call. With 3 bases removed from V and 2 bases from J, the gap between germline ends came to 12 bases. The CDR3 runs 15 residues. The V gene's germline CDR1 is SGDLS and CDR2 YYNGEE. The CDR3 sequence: CASSEHTFPYNEQFF. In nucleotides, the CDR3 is TGTGCCAGCAGCGAACACACATTTCCCTACAATGAGCAGTTCTTC. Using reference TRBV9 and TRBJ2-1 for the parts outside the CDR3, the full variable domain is DSGVTQTPKHLITATGQRVTLRCSPRSGDLSVYWYQQSLDQGLQFLIQYYNGEERAKGNILERFSAQQFPDLHSELNLSSLELGDSALYFCASSEHTFPYNEQFFGPGTRLTVL.

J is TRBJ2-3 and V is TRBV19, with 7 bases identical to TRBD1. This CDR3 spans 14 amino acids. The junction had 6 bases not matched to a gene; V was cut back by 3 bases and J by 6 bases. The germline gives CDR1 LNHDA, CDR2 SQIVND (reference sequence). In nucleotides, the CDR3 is TGTGCCAGTAGTATCGAGGGGGCTATGGATACGCAGTATTTT. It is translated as CASSIEGAMDTQYF.

In DNA form, the CDR3 reads TGTGCCAGCAGTTACTCTGGGGCTCCCTACGAGCAGTACTTC. Protein product: CASSYSGAPYEQYF. The chain carries TRBV6-6 and TRBJ2-7, with D possibly TRBD1 on 5 matching bases. CDR3 length: 14 amino acids. Deletions cut 0 bases from V and 2 bases from J, with 8 bases between. Germline V gene lookup returns CDR1 MNHNY and CDR2 SVGAGI (reference sequence).

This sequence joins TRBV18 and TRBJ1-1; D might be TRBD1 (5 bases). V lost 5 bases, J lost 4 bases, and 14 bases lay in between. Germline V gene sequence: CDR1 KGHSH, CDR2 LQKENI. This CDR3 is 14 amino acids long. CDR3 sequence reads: CASSNQGQGTEAFF. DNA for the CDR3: TGTGCCAGCTCAAACCAAGGGCAGGGCACTGAAGCTTTCTTT.